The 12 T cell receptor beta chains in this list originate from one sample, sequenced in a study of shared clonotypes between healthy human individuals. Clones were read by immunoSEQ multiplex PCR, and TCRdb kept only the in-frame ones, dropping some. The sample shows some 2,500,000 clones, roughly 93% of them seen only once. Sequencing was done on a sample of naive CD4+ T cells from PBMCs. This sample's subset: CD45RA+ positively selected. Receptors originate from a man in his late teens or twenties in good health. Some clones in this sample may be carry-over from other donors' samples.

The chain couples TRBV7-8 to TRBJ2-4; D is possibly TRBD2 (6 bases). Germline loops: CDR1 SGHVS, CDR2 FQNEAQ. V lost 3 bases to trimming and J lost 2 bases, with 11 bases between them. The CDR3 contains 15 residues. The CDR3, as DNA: TGTGCCAGCAGCTTGTCGGGAGTAACCAAAAACATTCAGTACTTC. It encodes CASSLSGVTKNIQYF.

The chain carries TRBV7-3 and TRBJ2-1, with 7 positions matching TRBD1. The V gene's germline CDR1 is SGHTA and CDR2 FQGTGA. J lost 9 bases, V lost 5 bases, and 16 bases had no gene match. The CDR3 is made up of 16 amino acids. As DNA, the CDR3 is TGTGCCAGCAGCCCCCGTGGGGCAGGGGGAATCGGTGAGCAGTTCTTC. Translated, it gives CASSPRGAGGIGEQFF.

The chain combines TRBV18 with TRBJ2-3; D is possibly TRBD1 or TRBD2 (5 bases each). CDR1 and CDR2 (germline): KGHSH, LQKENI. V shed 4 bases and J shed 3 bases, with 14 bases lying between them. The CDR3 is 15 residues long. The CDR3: CASSRPGTTTDTQYF. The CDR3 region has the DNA TGTGCCAGCTCACGCCCCGGGACCACTACAGATACGCAGTATTTT.

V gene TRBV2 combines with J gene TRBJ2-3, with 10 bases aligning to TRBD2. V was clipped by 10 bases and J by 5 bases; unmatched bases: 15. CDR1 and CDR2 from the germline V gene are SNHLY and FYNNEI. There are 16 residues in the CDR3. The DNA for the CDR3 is TGTGCCACCGCGGATAGCGGGAGGATGGAGGGAGATACGCAGTATTTT. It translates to CATADSGRMEGDTQYF.

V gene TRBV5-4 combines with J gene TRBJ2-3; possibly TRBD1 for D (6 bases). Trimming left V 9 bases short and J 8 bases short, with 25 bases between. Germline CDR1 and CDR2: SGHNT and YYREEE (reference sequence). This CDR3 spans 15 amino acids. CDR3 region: CAMKTGTLIGGTQYF. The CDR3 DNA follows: TGTGCCATGAAAACCGGGACACTTATAGGCGGTACGCAGTATTTT.

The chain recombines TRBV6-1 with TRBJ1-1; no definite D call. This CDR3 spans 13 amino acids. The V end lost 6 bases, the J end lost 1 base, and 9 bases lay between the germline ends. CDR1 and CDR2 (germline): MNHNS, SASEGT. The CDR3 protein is CASRTTQNTEAFF. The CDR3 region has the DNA TGTGCCAGCAGGACAACACAGAACACTGAAGCTTTCTTT.

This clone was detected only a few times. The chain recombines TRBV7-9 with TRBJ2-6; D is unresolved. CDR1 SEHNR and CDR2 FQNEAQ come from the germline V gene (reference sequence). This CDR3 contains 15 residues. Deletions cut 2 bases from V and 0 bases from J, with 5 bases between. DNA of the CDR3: TGTGCCAGCAGCTTAATGAGCTCTGGGGCCAACGTCCTGACTTTC. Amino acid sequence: CASSLMSSGANVLTF.

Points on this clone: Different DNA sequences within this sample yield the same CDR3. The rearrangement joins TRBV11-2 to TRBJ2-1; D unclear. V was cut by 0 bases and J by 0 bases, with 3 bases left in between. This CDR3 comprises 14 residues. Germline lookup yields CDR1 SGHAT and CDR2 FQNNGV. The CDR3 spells CASSLDGSYNEQFF. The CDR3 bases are TGTGCCAGCAGCTTAGACGGCTCCTACAATGAGCAGTTCTTC.

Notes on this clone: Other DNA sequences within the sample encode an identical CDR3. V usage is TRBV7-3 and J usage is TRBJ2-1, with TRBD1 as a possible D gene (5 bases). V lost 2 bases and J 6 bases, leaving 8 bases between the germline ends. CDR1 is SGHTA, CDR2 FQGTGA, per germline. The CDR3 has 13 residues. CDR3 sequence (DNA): TGTGCCAGCAGCTTAGGGCAGGGCAATGAGCAGTTCTTC. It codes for CASSLGQGNEQFF.

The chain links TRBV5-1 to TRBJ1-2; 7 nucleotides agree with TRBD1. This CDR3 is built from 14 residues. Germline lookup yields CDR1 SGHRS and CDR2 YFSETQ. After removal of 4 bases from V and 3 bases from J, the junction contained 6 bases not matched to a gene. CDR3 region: CASSPPDRYYGYTF. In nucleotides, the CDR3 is TGCGCCAGCAGCCCCCCGGACAGGTACTATGGCTACACCTTC.

The CDR3 DNA reads TGTGCCAGCTCACCGTACCAACAGGGGGGAAACACCATATATTTT. It codes for CASSPYQQGGNTIYF. V and J are TRBV18 and TRBJ1-3, with 7 bases matching TRBD1. The V gene's germline CDR1 is KGHSH and CDR2 LQKENI. After removal of 3 bases from V and 4 bases from J, the junction contained 6 bases not matched to a gene. The CDR3 sequence is 15 residues long.

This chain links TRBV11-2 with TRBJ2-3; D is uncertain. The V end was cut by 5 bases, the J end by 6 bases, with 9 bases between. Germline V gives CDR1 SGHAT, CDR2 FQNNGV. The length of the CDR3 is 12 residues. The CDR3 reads CASSPRVDTQYF. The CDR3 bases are TGTGCCAGCAGCCCTAGGGTGGATACGCAGTATTTT.